This is a list of T cell receptor beta chains from one sample in a study of blood T cell repertoires in COVID-19. Method: immunoSEQ multiplex PCR; TCRdb's copy keeps in-frame clones and lacks some. Of 310,000 or so clones in the sample, just over 90% were seen once. The sequenced material came from peripheral blood. All receptors come from a woman aged 30 to 39 with COVID-19, enrolled during active disease. Each CDR3 is given with its conserved first and last residue. The order of the fields is V gene, D gene, J gene, clone size, CDR3 DNA, CDR3 protein. The D gene is left open where the match is weak. The size field is filled for only some rows; it gives once, few, many or a size class.

V: TRBV19
D: TRBD1
J: TRBJ2-2
size: .
DNA: TGTGCCAGTACCACGGACAGGGAGGCCGGGGAGCTGTTTTTT
CDR3: CASTTDREAGELFF

V: TRBV11-2
D: .
J: TRBJ2-5
size: .
DNA: TGTGCCAGCAGCCCCAAAGAGACCCAGTACTTC
CDR3: CASSPKETQYF

V: TRBV28
D: .
J: TRBJ2-1
size: .
DNA: TGTGCCAGCAGTTTGTCCGGACAGATATACAATGAGCAGTTCTTC
CDR3: CASSLSGQIYNEQFF

V: TRBV28
D: TRBD1
J: TRBJ1-4
size: .
DNA: TGTGCCAGCAGTCTTCGACAGGGGACTAATGAAAAACTGTTTTTT
CDR3: CASSLRQGTNEKLFF

V: TRBV2
D: .
J: TRBJ2-5
size: .
DNA: TGTGCCAGTCACAAGGGGGACCAAGAGACCCAGTACTTC
CDR3: CASHKGDQETQYF

V: TRBV7-2
D: TRBD1
J: TRBJ2-7
size: .
DNA: TGTGCCAGCAGCATTGACCTGGGACAGGGTACCTACGAGCAGTACTTC
CDR3: CASSIDLGQGTYEQYF

V: TRBV5-6
D: TRBD1
J: TRBJ1-2
size: few
DNA: TGTGCCAGCAGCTTGGGGACAGGGGTCGGCTACACCTTC
CDR3: CASSLGTGVGYTF

V: TRBV6-5
D: TRBD2
J: TRBJ2-7
size: .
DNA: TGTGCCAGCAGTTACAGACTAGCGGGAGCGGAGCAGTACTTC
CDR3: CASSYRLAGAEQYF

V: TRBV18
D: .
J: TRBJ1-5
size: .
DNA: TGTGCCAGCTCACCACAATCCGGTCAGGGGTATCAGCCCCAGCATTTT
CDR3: CASSPQSGQGYQPQHF

V: TRBV5-6
D: .
J: TRBJ1-1
size: .
DNA: TGTGCCAGCAGCTTACTGAACTGGAACACTGAAGCTTTCTTT
CDR3: CASSLLNWNTEAFF

V: TRBV19
D: TRBD1
J: TRBJ1-2
size: .
DNA: TGTGCCAGTTTTGGGACAGCCCATCTTTTTGAGGGCTACACCTTC
CDR3: CASFGTAHLFEGYTF

V: TRBV6-1
D: .
J: TRBJ2-7
size: .
DNA: TGTGCCAGCAGTGACCCGACAGTCTACTCCTACGAGCAGTACTTC
CDR3: CASSDPTVYSYEQYF

V: TRBV2
D: .
J: TRBJ1-1
size: .
DNA: TGTGCCAGCAGTGACGGGGGGGTGGCTTTCTTT
CDR3: CASSDGGVAFF

V: TRBV11-2
D: .
J: TRBJ2-2
size: .
DNA: TGTGCCAGCAGCCCGGTAGCAGTTAACACCGGGGAGCTGTTTTTT
CDR3: CASSPVAVNTGELFF

V: TRBV15
D: .
J: TRBJ2-5
size: .
DNA: TGTGCCACCAGCAGAGGGTCACAGGGCCAAGAGACCCAGTACTTC
CDR3: CATSRGSQGQETQYF

V: TRBV5-1
D: .
J: TRBJ2-5
size: .
DNA: TGCGCCAGCAGCTTGGCTATACAGGGTCAAGAGACCCAGTACTTC
CDR3: CASSLAIQGQETQYF

V: TRBV27
D: TRBD1
J: TRBJ1-1
size: .
DNA: TGTGCCAGCAGTTTCTTGGGACAGGGGGAAACTGAAGCTTTCTTT
CDR3: CASSFLGQGETEAFF

V: TRBV5-1
D: TRBD2
J: TRBJ2-7
size: .
DNA: TGCGCCAGCAGTCCAACTTCCGGGACTAGCGGGAGGGCCTACGAGCAGTACTTC
CDR3: CASSPTSGTSGRAYEQYF

V: TRBV6-2/TRBV6-3
D: .
J: TRBJ1-2
size: once
DNA: TGTGCCAGCAGTTACTCGAGTCCGTCCCGGAGTGGCTACACCTTC
CDR3: CASSYSSPSRSGYTF

V: TRBV11-3
D: .
J: TRBJ2-7
size: .
DNA: TGTGCCAGCAGCCCGGACAGAAGCTCCTACGAGCAGTACTTC
CDR3: CASSPDRSSYEQYF

V: TRBV11-2
D: TRBD2
J: TRBJ2-1
size: .
DNA: TGTGCCAGCGGTTCCGGGACTAGCGGGAGTTGGGTCAATGAGCAGTTCTTC
CDR3: CASGSGTSGSWVNEQFF

V: TRBV2
D: TRBD2
J: TRBJ2-2
size: .
DNA: TGTGCCAGCAGTGCCGGGACTAGCGGGAGAGGGGCCGGGGAGCTGTTTTTT
CDR3: CASSAGTSGRGAGELFF

V: TRBV30
D: .
J: TRBJ1-1
size: .
DNA: TGTGCCTGGAAGGATTCAAATTCCCGCAGGGAAAGAGGTGAAGCTTTCTTT
CDR3: CAWKDSNSRRERGEAFF

V: TRBV7-8
D: TRBD2
J: TRBJ2-1
size: once
DNA: TGTGCCAGCACCGGGGGGGGGCCAAACAATGAGCAGTTCTTC
CDR3: CASTGGGPNNEQFF

V: TRBV15
D: .
J: TRBJ1-5
size: .
DNA: TGTGCCACCAGCATAGGAAGGGGGAATCAGCCCCAGCATTTT
CDR3: CATSIGRGNQPQHF

V: TRBV3-1/TRBV3-2
D: .
J: TRBJ1-6
size: .
DNA: TGTGCCAGCAGCCAAATGGATCCAGGGAACTCCTATAATTCACCCCTCCACTTT
CDR3: CASSQMDPGNSYNSPLHF

V: TRBV11-2
D: .
J: TRBJ2-1
size: .
DNA: TGTGCCAGCAGCTTAGGGTTTCGGGAGCAGTTCTTC
CDR3: CASSLGFREQFF

V: TRBV7-6
D: TRBD1
J: TRBJ2-7
size: few
DNA: TGTGCCAGCAGCTCCAACAGGGGGCGTAGACCCTACGAGCAGTACTTC
CDR3: CASSSNRGRRPYEQYF

V: TRBV24-1
D: .
J: TRBJ1-1
size: few
DNA: TGTGCCACCAGTGGTCAGGGGTCTGAAGCTTTCTTT
CDR3: CATSGQGSEAFF

V: TRBV5-4
D: .
J: TRBJ2-3
size: .
DNA: TGTGCCAGCAGCTTGGACAGACTAAGTACCACAGATACGCAGTATTTT
CDR3: CASSLDRLSTTDTQYF

V: TRBV27
D: .
J: TRBJ2-7
size: .
DNA: TGTGCCAGCCGTCCAATGGACACAGCCTACGAGCAGTACTTC
CDR3: CASRPMDTAYEQYF

V: TRBV5-1
D: TRBD1
J: TRBJ2-1
size: .
DNA: TGCGCCAGCAGCTCCAAAAAAACCGGGACAGGGGGTAGAAATGAGCAGTTCTTC
CDR3: CASSSKKTGTGGRNEQFF

V: TRBV27
D: .
J: TRBJ2-1
size: .
DNA: TGTGCCAGCAGTTTCATCGGAGGACAGCTTTACAATGAGCAGTTCTTC
CDR3: CASSFIGGQLYNEQFF

V: TRBV15
D: .
J: TRBJ1-1
size: once
DNA: TGTGCCACCAGCAGAGACCGGACATATGAAGCTTTCTTT
CDR3: CATSRDRTYEAFF

V: TRBV6-5
D: .
J: TRBJ1-1
size: .
DNA: TGTGCCAGCAGTTACAGGGGGGGATACACTGAAGCTTTCTTT
CDR3: CASSYRGGYTEAFF

V: TRBV6-2/TRBV6-3
D: .
J: TRBJ2-3
size: once
DNA: TGTGCCAGCAGCCCTCTAGATAATACGCAGTATTTT
CDR3: CASSPLDNTQYF

V: TRBV5-1
D: .
J: TRBJ2-1
size: .
DNA: TGCGCCAGCAGCTTGAGCCCTAACAATGAGCAGTTCTTC
CDR3: CASSLSPNNEQFF

V: TRBV7-8
D: TRBD2
J: TRBJ2-2
size: once
DNA: TGTGCCAGCAGCTTAGCGGGACTAGCGGGAGGAAAGTCCGGGGAGCTGTTTTTT
CDR3: CASSLAGLAGGKSGELFF